These 11 T cell receptor beta chains share one sample of origin, sequenced in a study of blood T cell repertoires in COVID-19. TCRdb keeps only in-frame clones here, not all; method: immunoSEQ multiplex PCR. This sample has fewer than 300,000 clones, with approximately 90% found just once. Input material: PBMCs or T cells enriched from blood (not recorded which). The origin of the receptors is a man younger than 35 who had recovered from COVID-19.

The V call is TRBV6-1, the J call TRBJ2-4; tentatively, D is TRBD1 (5 bases). CDR3 length equals 12 residues. Deletions cut 1 base from V and 9 bases from J, with 7 bases between. Germline-derived CDR1 and CDR2 are MNHNS and SASEGT. The CDR3 loop reads CASSEGTGIQYF. CDR3 nucleotide sequence: TGTGCCAGCAGTGAAGGTACAGGCATTCAGTACTTC.

The gene calls are TRBV2 and TRBJ2-5, with a tentative D call TRBD1 (6 bases). Deletions cut 6 bases from V and 2 bases from J, with 10 bases between. The V gene's germline CDR1 is SNHLY and CDR2 FYNNEI. The CDR3 is 13 amino acids. CDR3 sequence: CASSADRQETQYF. DNA for the CDR3: TGTGCCAGCAGCGCGGACAGACAAGAGACCCAGTACTTC.

The chain combines TRBV29-1 with TRBJ1-1; possible D gene TRBD1, 5 bases. CDR1 and CDR2 (germline): SQVTM, ANQGSEA. V was cut by 3 bases and J by 2 bases, with 10 bases left in between. The CDR3 is made up of 13 amino acids. The CDR3 here is CSVERQLNTEAFF. The CDR3 region has the DNA TGCAGCGTTGAGAGACAGTTAAACACTGAAGCTTTCTTT.

DNA for the CDR3: TGTGCCAGCAGTGACTCGGGGACAGGGCTATACGAGCAGTACTTC. This sequence encodes CASSDSGTGLYEQYF. The chain recombines TRBV6-4 with TRBJ2-7; 9 bases agree with TRBD1. With 0 bases clipped from V and 4 bases from J, the junction kept 4 bases outside the gene matches. The CDR3 length is 15 residues. Per the germline V gene, CDR1 is MRHNA and CDR2 is SNTAGT.

The chain is built from TRBV27 and TRBJ2-1; 7 bases map to TRBD2. The length of the CDR3 is 15 residues. The germline V gene has CDR1 MNHEY and CDR2 SMNVEV (reference sequence). Trimming cost V 7 bases and J 2 bases; bases outside gene matches: 8. The CDR3: CASTNATSPYNEQFF. The CDR3 coding sequence is TGTGCCAGCACTAACGCGACTAGCCCCTACAATGAGCAGTTCTTC.

The J gene is TRBJ2-5, the V gene TRBV5-4; 7 nucleotides agree with TRBD1. Germline V gene lookup returns CDR1 SGHNT and CDR2 YYREEE (reference sequence). V lost 0 bases, J lost 3 bases, and 5 bases stayed unmatched. CDR3 length: 15 amino acids. The CDR3 loop reads CASSLGQGREETQYF. In nucleotides, the CDR3 is TGTGCCAGCAGCTTGGGACAGGGACGTGAAGAGACCCAGTACTTC.

The rearrangement uses TRBV12-5 and TRBJ2-1; 9 bases map to TRBD1. The V and J ends lost 5 bases and 4 bases, in that order; junction bases with no gene match: 15. The CDR3 runs 18 residues. In germline, CDR1 is LGHNT, CDR2 FRNRAP. The CDR3 here is CASGPSVWTGQGYNEQFF. The CDR3 DNA follows: TGTGCTAGTGGTCCCTCTGTTTGGACGGGACAGGGTTACAATGAGCAGTTCTTC. Combining the CDR3 with reference TRBV12-5 and TRBJ2-1 gives the whole variable domain DARVTQTPRHKVTEMGQEVTMRCQPILGHNTVFWYRQTMMQGLELLAYFRNRAPLDDSGMPKDRFSAEMPDATLATLKIQPSEPRDSAVYFCASGPSVWTGQGYNEQFFGPGTRLTVL.

DNA for the CDR3: TGTGCCAGCACCTCCCGACAGAACACCGGGGAGCTGTTTTTT. It codes for CASTSRQNTGELFF. The rearrangement uses TRBV28 and TRBJ2-2; D is unresolved. V was cut by 7 bases and J by 1 base, with 10 bases left in between. CDR1 MDHEN and CDR2 SYDVKM come from the germline V gene. This CDR3 region has 14 residues.

The chain recombines TRBV19 with TRBJ2-7; TRBD1 matches 10 bases. Germline lookup yields CDR1 LNHDA and CDR2 SQIVND (reference sequence). The CDR3 loop spans 15 amino acids. The V segment lost 3 bases and the J segment 1 base; nucleotides outside the gene matches: 3. The chain's CDR3 is CASSIGDRGSYEQYF. The CDR3 nucleotides read TGTGCCAGTAGTATCGGGGACAGGGGATCCTACGAGCAGTACTTC. The whole variable domain, remainder taken from reference TRBV19 and TRBJ2-7, is DGGITQSPKYLFRKEGQNVTLSCEQNLNHDAMYWYRQDPGQGLRLIYYSQIVNDFQKGDIAEGYSVSREKKESFPLTVTSAQKNPTAFYLCASSIGDRGSYEQYFGPGTRLTVT.

The chain has TRBV5-1 and TRBJ2-7; TRBD1 agrees at 9 bases. CDR3 length: 14 residues. Germline V gene sequence: CDR1 SGHRS, CDR2 YFSETQ. V shed 7 bases, J shed 2 bases, and the junction held 7 bases outside the gene matches. Written as DNA, the CDR3 is TGCGCCAGCGCCGGGACAGGGAACACCTACGAGCAGTACTTC. Translating it yields CASAGTGNTYEQYF.

The V gene is TRBV19, the J gene TRBJ1-1, with 8 bases lining up with TRBD1. Losses at the gene ends were 4 bases for V and 4 bases for J; bases not matched to a gene: 8. Germline CDR1 and CDR2: LNHDA and SQIVND (reference sequence). The CDR3 spans 15 residues. In DNA, the CDR3 is TGTGCCAGTAGTAGGACAGGGACCGTTGGCACTGAAGCTTTCTTT. As protein: CASSRTGTVGTEAFF.